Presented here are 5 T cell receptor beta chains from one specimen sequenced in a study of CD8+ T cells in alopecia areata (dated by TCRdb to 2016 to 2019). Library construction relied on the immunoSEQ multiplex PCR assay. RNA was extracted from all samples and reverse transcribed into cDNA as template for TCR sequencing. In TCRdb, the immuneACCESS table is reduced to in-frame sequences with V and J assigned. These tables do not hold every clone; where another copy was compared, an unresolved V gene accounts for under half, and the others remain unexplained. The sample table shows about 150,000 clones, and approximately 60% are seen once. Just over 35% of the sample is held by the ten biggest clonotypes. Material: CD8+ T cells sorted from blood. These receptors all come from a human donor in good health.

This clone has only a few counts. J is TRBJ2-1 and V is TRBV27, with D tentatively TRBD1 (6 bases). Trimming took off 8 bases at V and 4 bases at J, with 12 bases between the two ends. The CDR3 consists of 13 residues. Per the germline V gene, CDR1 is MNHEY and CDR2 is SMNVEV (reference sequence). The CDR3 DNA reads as TGTGCCAGCGGTAGGGACATTTACAATGAGCAGTTCTTC. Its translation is CASGRDIYNEQFF.

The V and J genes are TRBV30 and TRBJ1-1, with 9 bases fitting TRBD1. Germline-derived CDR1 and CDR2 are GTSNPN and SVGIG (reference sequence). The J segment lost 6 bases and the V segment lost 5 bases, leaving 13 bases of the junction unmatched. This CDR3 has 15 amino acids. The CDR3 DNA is TGTGCCTGGGACGATAACAGGGGGCAGATGGCTGAAGCTTTCTTT. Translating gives CAWDDNRGQMAEAFF.

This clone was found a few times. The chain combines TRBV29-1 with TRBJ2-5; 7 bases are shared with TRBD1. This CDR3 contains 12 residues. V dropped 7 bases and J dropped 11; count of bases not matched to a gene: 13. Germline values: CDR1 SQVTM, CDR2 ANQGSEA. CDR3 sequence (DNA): TGCAGCGCCAAGACAGGGTCTGGAGAGCAGTACTTC. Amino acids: CSAKTGSGEQYF.

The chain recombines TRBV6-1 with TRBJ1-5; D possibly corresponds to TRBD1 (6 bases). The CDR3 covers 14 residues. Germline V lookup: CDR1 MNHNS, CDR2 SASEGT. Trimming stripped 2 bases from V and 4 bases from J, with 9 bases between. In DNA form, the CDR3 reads TGTGCCAGCAGTGAACTAACAGGGAATCAGCCCCAGCATTTT. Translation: CASSELTGNQPQHF.

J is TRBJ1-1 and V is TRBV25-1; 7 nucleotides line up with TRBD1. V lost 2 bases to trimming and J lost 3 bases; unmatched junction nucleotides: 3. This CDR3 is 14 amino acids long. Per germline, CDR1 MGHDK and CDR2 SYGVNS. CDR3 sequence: CASSELGTDTEAFF. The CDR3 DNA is TGTGCCAGCAGTGAACTGGGGACAGACACTGAAGCTTTCTTT.